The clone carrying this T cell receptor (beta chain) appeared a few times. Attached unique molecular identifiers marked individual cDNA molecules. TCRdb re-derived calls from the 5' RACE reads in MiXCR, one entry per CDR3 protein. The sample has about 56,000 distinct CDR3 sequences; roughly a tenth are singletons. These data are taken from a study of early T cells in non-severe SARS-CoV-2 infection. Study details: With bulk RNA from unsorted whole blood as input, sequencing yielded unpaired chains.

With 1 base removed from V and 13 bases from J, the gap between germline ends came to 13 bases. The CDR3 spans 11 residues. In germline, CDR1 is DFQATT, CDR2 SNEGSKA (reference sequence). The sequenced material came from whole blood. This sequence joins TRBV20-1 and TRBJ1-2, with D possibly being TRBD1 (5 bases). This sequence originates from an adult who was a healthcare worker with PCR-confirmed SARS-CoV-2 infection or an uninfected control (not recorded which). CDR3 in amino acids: CSARGGDRSTF. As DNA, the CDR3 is TGCAGTGCTAGAGGGGGGGACCGCTCCACCTTC.